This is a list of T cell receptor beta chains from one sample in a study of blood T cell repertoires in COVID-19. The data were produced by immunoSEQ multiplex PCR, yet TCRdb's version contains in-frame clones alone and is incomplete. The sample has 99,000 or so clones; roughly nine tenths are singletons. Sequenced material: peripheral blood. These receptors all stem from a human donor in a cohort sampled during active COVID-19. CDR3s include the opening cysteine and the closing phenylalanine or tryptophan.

CASSIGLAGVEQFF TRBV11-3
CASSDSGGITDTQYF TRBV25-1
CASSDGFAATNYGYTF TRBV2
CASSQPSGRTDTQYF TRBV7-9
CASSIQQGYEQYF TRBV9
CASSFAGAFLTF TRBV12-3/TRBV12-4
CASSPLGVGETQYF TRBV27
CATSRYSGRGETQYF TRBV15
CASSPFSSGTQYF TRBV7-8
CASTRVFRGQGPQHF TRBV19
CASSLRDRVPDTQYF TRBV7-8
CASKGQFANTGELFF TRBV7-2
CASREGMGPPIEQFF TRBV6-1
CSVADRGNTEAFF TRBV29-1
CASSSRDTPGYGYTF TRBV2
CAISESTGFSNQPQHF TRBV10-3
CASQTGYQETQYF TRBV3-1/TRBV3-2
CASSESRGQFF TRBV2
CASSLYSNQPQHF TRBV14
CSVEVGVGLNTEAFF TRBV29-1
CASSGRDTDTQYF TRBV9
CAISVDTSTGNTIYF TRBV10-3
CASSLARGITHEQFF TRBV6-2/TRBV6-3
CASSYSGQLFYGYTF TRBV6-5
CASSVGTGMNTEAFF TRBV9
CASSAGRTSVSTDTQYF TRBV5-1
CASSGSGFATNEKLFF TRBV7-9
CASRQGNNSPLHF TRBV19
CASSLSPRYNEQFF TRBV28
CASSTHYQETQYF TRBV11-3
CSASGLAGMSPTDTQYF TRBV20-1
CASSAPGRYEQYF TRBV28
CASSPAPRETQYF TRBV4-1
CASSAGGRYGYTF TRBV28
CAISEAGGAADTQYF TRBV10-3
CASSFGTAGAQYF TRBV11-2
CSVPGTSSGANVLTF TRBV29-1
CASSQDFAGIYEQYF TRBV4-2
CASSRGQGNTGELFF TRBV5-1
CASSVDPGSNEKLFF TRBV9
CASTVRDINYGYTF TRBV28
CASSPRDRSDEQFF TRBV11-2
CATSDFQGETQYF TRBV24-1
CASSLTGAGNTIYF TRBV7-3
CASSGTGTGDYNEQFF TRBV6-1
CAWSGTGNQPQHF TRBV30
CASSLNLMSSGNTIYF TRBV7-2
CASSMDNNQPQHF TRBV19
CASSLGSRFTGELFF TRBV7-9
CASSLEQGANMLLGELFF TRBV7-9
CASSVQRGGDTQYF TRBV9
CASSASTDTQYF TRBV2
CASSFLAGNYNEQFF TRBV28
CAISRGTGATDTQYF TRBV10-3
CAGDRGTEAFF TRBV30